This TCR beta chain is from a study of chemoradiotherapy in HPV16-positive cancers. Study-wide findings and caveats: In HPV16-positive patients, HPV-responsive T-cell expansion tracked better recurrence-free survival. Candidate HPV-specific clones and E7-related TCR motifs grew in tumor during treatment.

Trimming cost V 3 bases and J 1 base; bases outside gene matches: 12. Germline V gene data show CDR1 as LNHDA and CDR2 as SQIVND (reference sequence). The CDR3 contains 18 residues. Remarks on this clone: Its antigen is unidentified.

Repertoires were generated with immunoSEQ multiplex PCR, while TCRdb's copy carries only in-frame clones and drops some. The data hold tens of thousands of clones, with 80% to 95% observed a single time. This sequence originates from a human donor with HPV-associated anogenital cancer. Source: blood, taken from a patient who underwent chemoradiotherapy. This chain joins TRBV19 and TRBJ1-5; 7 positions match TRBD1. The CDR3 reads CASSIMGQLGTSNQPQHF. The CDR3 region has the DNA TGTGCCAGTAGTATTATGGGACAGCTAGGGACGAGCAATCAGCCCCAGCATTTT. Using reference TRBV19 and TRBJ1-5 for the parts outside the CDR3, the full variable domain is DGGITQSPKYLFRKEGQNVTLSCEQNLNHDAMYWYRQDPGQGLRLIYYSQIVNDFQKGDIAEGYSVSREKKESFPLTVTSAQKNPTAFYLCASSIMGQLGTSNQPQHFGDGTRLSIL.